The 20 T cell receptor beta chains below were found in one sample sequenced in a study of cytotoxic CD8 clonotypes in ibrutinib-treated CLL. Assay: immunoSEQ multiplex PCR; the TCRdb copy retains only in-frame clones and omits some. The table includes about 50,000 clones, roughly 83% detected once. The input for sequencing was PBMCs, taken after 24 months of ibrutinib treatment. Receptor source: a human donor with chronic lymphocytic leukemia.

The V gene is TRBV6-6, the J gene TRBJ2-1; D gene ambiguous. Trimming left V 5 bases short and J 4 bases short, with 12 bases between. Per the germline V gene, CDR1 is MNHNY and CDR2 is SVGAGI (reference sequence). The length of the CDR3 is 14 residues. Written as DNA, the CDR3 is TGTGCCAGCAGTCCGCCCGGCGAATACAATGAGCAGTTCTTC. Translated, it gives CASSPPGEYNEQFF.

The chain recombines TRBV15 with TRBJ2-3; TRBD2 is a possible D gene (7 bases). Between the trimmed V and J ends, which lost 7 bases and 2 bases, there was a span of 16 bases. This CDR3 contains 15 residues. Germline assignment: CDR1 LNHNV and CDR2 YYDKDF (reference sequence). Here the CDR3 DNA reads TGTGCCACCAAAACAGGAGGGGGGGACACAGATACGCAGTATTTT. Encoded protein: CATKTGGGDTDTQYF.

This chain links TRBV10-3 with TRBJ2-7; TRBD1 might be the D (5 bases). The CDR3 length is 12 residues. Germline V gene lookup returns CDR1 ENHRY and CDR2 SYGVKD. Deletions cut 8 bases from V and 6 bases from J, with 14 bases between. CDR3 bases: TGTGCCATCCAAGGCGCAGGGCTCGAGCAGTACTTC. Protein product: CAIQGAGLEQYF.

This chain connects TRBV5-1 to TRBJ2-7; D remains ambiguous. Germline values: CDR1 SGHRS, CDR2 YFSETQ. V lost 3 bases to trimming and J lost 4 bases, with 8 bases between them. The CDR3 is 12 amino acids. The CDR3 region is CASSSGGYEQYF. The CDR3 DNA reads as TGCGCCAGCAGCTCCGGTGGGTACGAGCAGTACTTC. Looking up the rest from reference TRBV5-1 and TRBJ2-7 gives the full variable domain: KAGVTQTPRYLIKTRGQQVTLSCSPISGHRSVSWYQQTPGQGLQFLFEYFSETQRNKGNFPGRFSGRQFSNSRSEMNVSTLELGDSALYLCASSSGGYEQYFGPGTRLTVT.

The V and J genes are TRBV12-2 and TRBJ1-2. TRBV12-2 has pseudogene status. This CDR3 spans 13 amino acids. CDR3 region: CASRLECGSGYTF. The CDR3 DNA follows: TGTGCAAGTCGCTTAGAATGTGGTTCTGGCTACACCTTC.

The V gene is TRBV29-1, the J gene TRBJ1-1, with a possible D match to TRBD1 (6 bases). Germline assignment: CDR1 SQVTM and CDR2 ANQGSEA. Trimming pared 7 bases from V and 0 bases from J, leaving 21 bases between. The CDR3 has 16 residues. The CDR3 loop is CSAHSSSGHLNTEAFF. The DNA of the CDR3 is TGCAGCGCCCACTCTTCCTCGGGACATTTGAACACTGAAGCTTTCTTT.

The chain has TRBV11-3 and TRBJ2-3, with D perhaps assigned TRBD1 or TRBD2 (5 bases each). Looked up from germline, CDR1 is SGHNT and CDR2 is YENEEA. The CDR3 consists of 15 residues. Trimming took off 4 bases at V and 4 bases at J, with 15 bases between the two ends. The CDR3 spells CASSSNPLGADTQYF. The CDR3 DNA reads as TGTGCCAGCAGCTCCAACCCCCTGGGGGCAGATACGCAGTATTTT.

The chain combines TRBV21-1 with TRBJ2-7; the table calls TRBD1, which could not be checked here. TRBV21-1 is an annotated pseudogene. This CDR3 is 15 amino acids long. CDR3 sequence: CASSKRDSVTYEQYF. The CDR3 DNA is TGTGCCAGCAGCAAACGGGACAGCGTAACCTACGAGCAGTACTTC.

The chain recombines TRBV11-2 with TRBJ2-1; D is unclear. Germline CDR1 is SGHAT and CDR2 is FQNNGV. Trimming shortened V by 4 bases and J by 0 bases, and 16 bases separated the two germline ends. The CDR3 contains 17 residues. CDR3 DNA sequence: TGTGCCAGCAGCTCCCGGACCCGACGGAACTCCTACAATGAGCAGTTCTTC. It specifies CASSSRTRRNSYNEQFF.

This chain joins TRBV5-4 and TRBJ1-1; 10 nucleotides agree with TRBD1. Trimming at V came to 4 bases and at J to 0 bases, leaving 3 bases not matched to a gene. Per germline, CDR1 SGHNT and CDR2 YYREEE (reference sequence). This CDR3 contains 15 residues. CDR3 amino acids: CASSRTGGLNTEAFF. CDR3 in DNA: TGTGCCAGCAGCCGGACAGGGGGACTGAACACTGAAGCTTTCTTT.

The chain recombines TRBV27 with TRBJ2-7; TRBD2 might be the D (6 bases). CDR1 and CDR2 from the germline V gene are MNHEY and SMNVEV (reference sequence). V lost 3 bases, J lost 4 bases, and 10 bases lay in between. The CDR3 is made up of 13 amino acids. In DNA form, the CDR3 reads TGTGCCAGCAGTTTCGTTCGGGAGTACGAGCAGTACTTC. This codes for CASSFVREYEQYF.

Here the CDR3 reads CASSRITGTPSYEQYF. CDR3 nucleotides: TGTGCCAGTAGTCGGATAACCGGGACTCCTTCCTACGAGCAGTACTTC. The J gene is TRBJ2-7, the V gene TRBV19; TRBD2 is a possible D gene (6 bases). V shed 5 bases and J shed 1 base, with 18 bases lying between them. The CDR3 is 16 residues long. Germline-derived CDR1 and CDR2 are LNHDA and SQIVND (reference sequence).

V is TRBV5-4 and J is TRBJ2-3; 10 nucleotides line up with TRBD2. CDR1 and CDR2 (germline): SGHNT, YYREEE (reference sequence). V was pared by 5 bases and J by 0 bases, with 6 bases of the junction left unmatched. This CDR3 is built from 16 residues. CDR3 in amino acids: CASSPTSGVSTDTQYF. The CDR3 DNA reads as TGTGCCAGCAGTCCCACTAGCGGGGTTAGCACAGATACGCAGTATTTT.

The chain employs TRBV19 and TRBJ2-3; 10 positions agree with TRBD2. With V trimmed by 10 bases and J by 0 bases, 4 bases remained unmatched. The CDR3 has 14 amino acids. Germline loops: CDR1 LNHDA, CDR2 SQIVND (reference sequence). CDR3 nucleotide sequence: TGTGCCACCGCGACTAGCGGGAGCACAGATACGCAGTATTTT. This sequence encodes CATATSGSTDTQYF. Complete variable domain (other parts from reference TRBV19 and TRBJ2-3): DGGITQSPKYLFRKEGQNVTLSCEQNLNHDAMYWYRQDPGQGLRLIYYSQIVNDFQKGDIAEGYSVSREKKESFPLTVTSAQKNPTAFYLCATATSGSTDTQYFGPGTRLTVL.

This clone is labeled as medium-sized. The chain employs TRBV6-5 and TRBJ1-2, with D maybe TRBD1 (5 bases). Trimming left V 0 bases short and J 2 bases short, with 13 bases between. The germline CDR1 and CDR2 sequences are MNHEY and SVGAGI. This CDR3 is 16 amino acids long. CDR3 in amino acids: CASSYSGLGGNYGYTF. For the CDR3, the DNA is TGTGCCAGCAGTTACTCGGGGCTTGGGGGGAACTATGGCTACACCTTC.

Written as DNA, the CDR3 is TGCGCCAGCAGCCAAGATAGGACCCGGGGAAACATTCAGTACTTC. Residues: CASSQDRTRGNIQYF. The gene calls are TRBV4-3 and TRBJ2-4; D possibly corresponds to TRBD2 (5 bases). V dropped 0 bases and J dropped 6 bases, with 12 bases sitting between them. The CDR3 runs 15 residues. Germline loops: CDR1 LGHNA, CDR2 YSLEER.

V gene TRBV9 combines with J gene TRBJ2-5, with 14 bases fitting TRBD2. The CDR3 is 16 amino acids. V dropped 2 bases and J dropped 5; count of bases not matched to a gene: 5. CDR1 is SGDLS and CDR2 is YYNGEE in the germline V gene. The CDR3 sequence: CASSVRGLAGVETQYF. CDR3 in DNA: TGTGCCAGCAGCGTGAGGGGACTAGCGGGAGTGGAGACCCAGTACTTC.

The rearrangement uses TRBV11-1 and TRBJ2-2; D call uncertain. Germline V gene data show CDR1 as SGHAT and CDR2 as FQDESV (reference sequence). The CDR3 totals 14 residues. V lost 1 base to trimming and J lost 1 base, with 4 bases between them. The CDR3 spells CASSLVGNTGELFF. In DNA form, the CDR3 reads TGTGCCAGCAGCTTAGTAGGGAACACCGGGGAGCTGTTTTTT.

This clone was detected once. The chain combines TRBV30 with TRBJ2-6; D is unclear. The CDR3 runs 14 residues. The V gene lost 3 bases and the J gene lost 2 bases, with 8 bases spanning the gap. Looked up from germline, CDR1 is GTSNPN and CDR2 is SVGIG (reference sequence). CDR3 coding DNA: TGTGCCTGGAGAGGGAATCCTGGGGCCAACGTCCTGACTTTC. This codes for CAWRGNPGANVLTF. Filled out from reference TRBV30 and TRBJ2-6, the complete variable domain reads SQTIHQWPATLVQPVGSPLSLECTVEGTSNPNLYWYRQAAGRGLQLLFYSVGIGQISSEVPQNLSASRPQDRQFILSSKKLLLSDSGFYLCAWRGNPGANVLTFGAGSRLTVL.

DNA for the CDR3: TGTGCCAGCAGCTTAGAGACCCTTAAGGGCAAAAACATTCAGTACTTC. The encoded protein is CASSLETLKGKNIQYF. The genes are TRBV11-2 and TRBJ2-4; D remains ambiguous. Germline-derived CDR1 and CDR2 are SGHAT and FQNNGV. The germline V and J ends were trimmed by 0 bases and 3 bases, with 12 bases remaining between them. This CDR3 comprises 16 residues.